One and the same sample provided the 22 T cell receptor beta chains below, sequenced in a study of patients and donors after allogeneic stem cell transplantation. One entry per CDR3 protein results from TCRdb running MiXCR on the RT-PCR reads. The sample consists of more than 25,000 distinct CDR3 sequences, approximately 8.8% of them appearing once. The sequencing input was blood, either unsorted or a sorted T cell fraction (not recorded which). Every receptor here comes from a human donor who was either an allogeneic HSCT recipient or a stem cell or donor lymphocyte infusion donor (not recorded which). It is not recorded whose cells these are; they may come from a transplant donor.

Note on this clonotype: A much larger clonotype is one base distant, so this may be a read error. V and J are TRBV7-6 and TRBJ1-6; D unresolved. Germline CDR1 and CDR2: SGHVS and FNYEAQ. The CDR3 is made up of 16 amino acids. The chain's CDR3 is CASNLGPAALNSPLHF. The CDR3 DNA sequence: TGTGCCAGCAACTTAGGACCGGCCGCGCTTAATTCACCCCTCCACTTT.

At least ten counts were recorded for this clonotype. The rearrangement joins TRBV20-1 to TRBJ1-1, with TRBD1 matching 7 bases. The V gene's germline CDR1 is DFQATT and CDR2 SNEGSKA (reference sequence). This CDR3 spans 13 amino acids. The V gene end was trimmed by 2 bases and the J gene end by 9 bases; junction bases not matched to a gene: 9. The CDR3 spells CSARTAGGGQAFF. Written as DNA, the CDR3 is TGCAGTGCTAGAACGGCAGGGGGAGGGCAAGCTTTCTTT.

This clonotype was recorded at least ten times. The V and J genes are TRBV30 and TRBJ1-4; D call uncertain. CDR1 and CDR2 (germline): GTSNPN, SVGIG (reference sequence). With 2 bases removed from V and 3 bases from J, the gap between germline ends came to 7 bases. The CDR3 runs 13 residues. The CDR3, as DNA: TGTGCCTGGAGTATAGATCCTAATGAAAAACTGTTTTTT. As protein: CAWSIDPNEKLFF.

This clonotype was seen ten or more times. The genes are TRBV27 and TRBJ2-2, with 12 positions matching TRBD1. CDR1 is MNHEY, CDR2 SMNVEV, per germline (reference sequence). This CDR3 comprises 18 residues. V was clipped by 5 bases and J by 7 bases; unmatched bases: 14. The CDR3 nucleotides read TGTGCCAGCAGTACCCCCCGGGACAGGGGGCGCTATGGCGGGGAGCTGTTTTTT. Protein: CASSTPRDRGRYGGELFF.

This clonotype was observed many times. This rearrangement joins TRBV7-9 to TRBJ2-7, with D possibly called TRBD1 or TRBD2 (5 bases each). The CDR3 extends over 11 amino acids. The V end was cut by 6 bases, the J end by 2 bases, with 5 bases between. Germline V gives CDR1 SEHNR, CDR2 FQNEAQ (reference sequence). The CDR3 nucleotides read TGTGCCAGCAGGGGGGCCTACGAGCAGTACTTC. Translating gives CASRGAYEQYF.

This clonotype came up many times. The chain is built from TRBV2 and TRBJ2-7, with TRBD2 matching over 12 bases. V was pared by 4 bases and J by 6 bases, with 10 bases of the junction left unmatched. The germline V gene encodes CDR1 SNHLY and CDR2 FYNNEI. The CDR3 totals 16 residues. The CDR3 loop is CASSGLAGVGVGEQYF. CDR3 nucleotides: TGTGCCAGCAGTGGACTAGCGGGAGTTGGGGTTGGCGAGCAGTACTTC.

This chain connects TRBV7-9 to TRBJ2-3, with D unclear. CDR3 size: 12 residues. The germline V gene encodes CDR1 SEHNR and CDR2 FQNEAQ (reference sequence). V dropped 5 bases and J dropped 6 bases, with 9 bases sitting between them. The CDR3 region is CASSIWSDTQYF. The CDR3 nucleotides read TGTGCCAGCAGCATATGGAGCGATACGCAGTATTTT.

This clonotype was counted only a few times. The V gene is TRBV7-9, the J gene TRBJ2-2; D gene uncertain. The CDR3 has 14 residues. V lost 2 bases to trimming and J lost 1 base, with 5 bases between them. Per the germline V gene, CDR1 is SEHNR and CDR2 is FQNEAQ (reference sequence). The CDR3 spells CASSLTENTGELFF. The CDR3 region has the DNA TGTGCCAGCAGCTTAACCGAGAACACCGGGGAGCTGTTTTTT.

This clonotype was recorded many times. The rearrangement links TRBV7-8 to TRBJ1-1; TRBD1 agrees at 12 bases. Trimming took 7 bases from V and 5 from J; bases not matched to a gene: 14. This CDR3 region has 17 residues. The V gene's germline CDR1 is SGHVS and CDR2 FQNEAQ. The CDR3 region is CASTMAGTGGWVTEAFF. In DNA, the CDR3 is TGTGCCAGCACCATGGCGGGGACAGGGGGCTGGGTTACTGAAGCTTTCTTT.

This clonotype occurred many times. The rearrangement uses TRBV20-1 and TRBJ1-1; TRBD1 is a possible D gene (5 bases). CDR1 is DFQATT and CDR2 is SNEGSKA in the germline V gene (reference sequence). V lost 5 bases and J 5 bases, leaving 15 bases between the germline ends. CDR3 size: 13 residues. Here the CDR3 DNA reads TGCAGTGCTTGGGTGAGGGGAGGGACTGAAGCTTTCTTT. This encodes CSAWVRGGTEAFF.

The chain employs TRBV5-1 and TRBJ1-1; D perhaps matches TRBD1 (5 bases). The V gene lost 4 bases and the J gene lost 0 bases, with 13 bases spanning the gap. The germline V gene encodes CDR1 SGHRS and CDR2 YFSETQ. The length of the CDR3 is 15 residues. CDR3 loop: CASSMGGIMNTEAFF. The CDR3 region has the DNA TGCGCCAGCAGCATGGGGGGGATCATGAACACTGAAGCTTTCTTT. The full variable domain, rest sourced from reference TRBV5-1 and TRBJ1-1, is KAGVTQTPRYLIKTRGQQVTLSCSPISGHRSVSWYQQTPGQGLQFLFEYFSETQRNKGNFPGRFSGRQFSNSRSEMNVSTLELGDSALYLCASSMGGIMNTEAFFGQGTRLTVV.

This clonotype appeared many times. The CDR3 here is CASRGPDAEAFF. The DNA of the CDR3 is TGTGCCAGCAGGGGCCCGGATGCTGAAGCTTTCTTT. The chain couples TRBV12-3 or TRBV12-4 to TRBJ1-1, with D uncertain. The V and J ends lost 6 bases and 6 bases respectively, with 11 bases between them. This CDR3 has 12 residues.

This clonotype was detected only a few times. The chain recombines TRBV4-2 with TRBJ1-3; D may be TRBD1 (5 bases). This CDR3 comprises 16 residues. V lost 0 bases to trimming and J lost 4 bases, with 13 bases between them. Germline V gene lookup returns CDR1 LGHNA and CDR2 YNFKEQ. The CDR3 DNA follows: TGTGCCAGCAGCCAAGAAAGGCAGGGTGGGGGAAACACCATATATTTT. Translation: CASSQERQGGGNTIYF.

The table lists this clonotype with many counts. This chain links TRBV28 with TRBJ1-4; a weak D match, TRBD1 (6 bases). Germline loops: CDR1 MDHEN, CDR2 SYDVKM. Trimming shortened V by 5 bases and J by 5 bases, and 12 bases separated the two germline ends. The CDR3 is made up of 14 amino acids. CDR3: CASSEQGRNEKLFF. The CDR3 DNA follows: TGTGCCAGCAGTGAACAGGGTAGGAATGAAAAACTGTTTTTT.

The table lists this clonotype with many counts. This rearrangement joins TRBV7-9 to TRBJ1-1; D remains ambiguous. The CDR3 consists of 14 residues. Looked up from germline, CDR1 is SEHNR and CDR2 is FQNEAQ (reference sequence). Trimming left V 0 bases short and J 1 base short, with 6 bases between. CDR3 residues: CASSLASSNTEAFF. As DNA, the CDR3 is TGTGCCAGCAGCTTAGCGTCTTCGAACACTGAAGCTTTCTTT.

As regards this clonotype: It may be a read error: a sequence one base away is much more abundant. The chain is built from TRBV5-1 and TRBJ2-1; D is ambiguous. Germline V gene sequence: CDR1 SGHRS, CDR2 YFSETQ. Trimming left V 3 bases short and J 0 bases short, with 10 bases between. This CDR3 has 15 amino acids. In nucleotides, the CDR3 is TGCGCCAGCAGCTCGGGCCAGACCTCCTACAATGAGCAGTTCTTC. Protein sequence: CASSSGQTSYNEQFF.

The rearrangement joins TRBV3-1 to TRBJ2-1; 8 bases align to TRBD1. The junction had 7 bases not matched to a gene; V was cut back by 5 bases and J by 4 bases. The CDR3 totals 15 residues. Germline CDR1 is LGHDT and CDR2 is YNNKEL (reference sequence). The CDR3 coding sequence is TGTGCCAGCAGCTGGGGACAGGTACTTTACAATGAGCAGTTCTTC. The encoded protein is CASSWGQVLYNEQFF.

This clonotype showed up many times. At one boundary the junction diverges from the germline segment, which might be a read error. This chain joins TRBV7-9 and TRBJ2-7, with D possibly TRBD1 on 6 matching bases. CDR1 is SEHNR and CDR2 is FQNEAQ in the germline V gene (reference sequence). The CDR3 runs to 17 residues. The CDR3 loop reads CASSIAPGAGESYEQYF. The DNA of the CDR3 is TGTGCCAGCAGCATAGCCCCTGGGGCAGGGGAATCCTACGAGCAGTACTTC.

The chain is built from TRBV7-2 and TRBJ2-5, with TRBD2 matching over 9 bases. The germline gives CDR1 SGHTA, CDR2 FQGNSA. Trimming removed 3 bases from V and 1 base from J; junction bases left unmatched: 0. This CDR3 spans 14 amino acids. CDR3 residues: CASSFSGGQETQYF. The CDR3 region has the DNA TGTGCCAGCAGCTTTAGCGGGGGCCAAGAGACCCAGTACTTC. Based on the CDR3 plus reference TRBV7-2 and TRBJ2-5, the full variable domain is GAGVSQSPSNKVTEKGKDVELRCDPISGHTALYWYRQSLGQGLEFLIYFQGNSAPDKSGLPSDRFSAERTGGSVSTLTIQRTQQEDSAVYLCASSFSGGQETQYFGPGTRLLVL.

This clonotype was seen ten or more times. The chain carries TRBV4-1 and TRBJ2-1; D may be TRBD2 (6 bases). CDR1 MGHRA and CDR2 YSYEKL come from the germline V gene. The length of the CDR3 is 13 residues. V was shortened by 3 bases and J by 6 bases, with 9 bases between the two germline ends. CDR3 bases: TGCGCCAGCAGCCAGACTAGTCTCAATGAGCAGTTCTTC. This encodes CASSQTSLNEQFF.

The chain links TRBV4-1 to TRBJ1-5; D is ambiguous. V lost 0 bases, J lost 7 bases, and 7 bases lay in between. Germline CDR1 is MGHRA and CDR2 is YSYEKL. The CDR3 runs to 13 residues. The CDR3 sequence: CASSQDRWQPQHF. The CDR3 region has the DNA TGCGCCAGCAGCCAAGATCGGTGGCAGCCCCAGCATTTT.

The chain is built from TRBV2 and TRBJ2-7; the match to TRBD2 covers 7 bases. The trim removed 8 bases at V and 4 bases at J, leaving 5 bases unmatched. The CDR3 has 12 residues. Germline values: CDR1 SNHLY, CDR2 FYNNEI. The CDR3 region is CASGDYRYEQYF. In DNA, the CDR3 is TGTGCCAGCGGGGACTACCGATACGAGCAGTACTTC. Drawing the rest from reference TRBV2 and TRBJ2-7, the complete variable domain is EPEVTQTPSHQVTQMGQEVILRCVPISNHLYFYWYRQILGQKVEFLVSFYNNEISEKSEIFDDQFSVERPDGSNFTLKIRSTKLEDSAMYFCASGDYRYEQYFGPGTRLTVT.